What follows are 4 T cell receptor beta chains derived from one specimen sequenced in a study of blood T cells in healthy people across ages. A J-beta primer mix and a sample-barcoded 5' primer were used in a second PCR of roughly 7 to 12 cycles. TCRdb fed the 5' RACE reads into MiXCR, producing one record per CDR3 protein. The sample has 600,000 or so distinct CDR3 sequences; about 28% are singletons. The sequenced material came from blood. All receptors derive from a woman aged 80 or over in good health.

The sample holds many counts of this clonotype. The J gene is TRBJ1-2, the V gene TRBV6-2 or TRBV6-3; D possibly corresponds to TRBD1 (6 bases). Per the germline V gene, CDR1 is MNHEY and CDR2 is SVGEGT. The V gene lost 5 bases and the J gene lost 6 bases, with 10 bases spanning the gap. The CDR3 runs to 12 residues. The CDR3 bases are TGTGCCAGCAGTAGGACAGAGCATGGCTACACCTTC. This codes for CASSRTEHGYTF.

This clonotype was counted only a few times. This chain joins TRBV20-1 and TRBJ1-1; D unresolved. V lost 2 bases, J lost 3 bases, and 16 bases lay in between. The CDR3 runs 15 residues. Germline V gene data show CDR1 as DFQATT and CDR2 as SNEGSKA (reference sequence). The CDR3, as DNA: TGCAGTGCTAGATTATTTGGGCGGGTGGACACTGAAGCTTTCTTT. This translates into CSARLFGRVDTEAFF.

Details on this clonotype: One end of the junction varies from germline; a read error may be responsible. The CDR3 reads CASSLDVRGTNEKPFF. The CDR3, as DNA: TGTGCCAGCAGCTTGGACGTCCGAGGAACTAATGAAAAACCGTTTTTT. The gene calls are TRBV5-4 and TRBJ1-4, with D unclear. Germline V CDR1 and CDR2: SGHNT, YYREEE (reference sequence). The CDR3 contains 16 residues.

This clonotype showed up many times. This chain connects TRBV5-1 to TRBJ2-3; 11 bases line up with TRBD2. Germline lookup yields CDR1 SGHRS and CDR2 YFSETQ. Trimming took 0 bases from V and 4 from J; bases not matched to a gene: 4. The CDR3 spans 16 residues. In DNA, the CDR3 is TGCGCCAGCAGCTTGGCGCTAGCGGGGGGAGCAGATACGCAGTATTTT. Its protein product is CASSLALAGGADTQYF.